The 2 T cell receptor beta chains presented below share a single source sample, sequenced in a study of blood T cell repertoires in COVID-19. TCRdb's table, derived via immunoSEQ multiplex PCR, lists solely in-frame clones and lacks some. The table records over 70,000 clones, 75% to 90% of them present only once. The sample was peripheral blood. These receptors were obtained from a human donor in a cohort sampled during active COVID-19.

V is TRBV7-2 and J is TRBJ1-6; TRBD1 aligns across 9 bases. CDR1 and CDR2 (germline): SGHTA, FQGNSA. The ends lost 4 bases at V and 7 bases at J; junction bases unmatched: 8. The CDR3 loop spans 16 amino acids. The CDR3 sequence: CASSSRRTGENSPLHF. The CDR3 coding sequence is TGTGCCAGCAGCTCACGACGGACAGGGGAGAATTCACCCCTCCACTTT. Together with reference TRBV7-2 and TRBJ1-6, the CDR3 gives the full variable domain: GAGVSQSPSNKVTEKGKDVELRCDPISGHTALYWYRQSLGQGLEFLIYFQGNSAPDKSGLPSDRFSAERTGGSVSTLTIQRTQQEDSAVYLCASSSRRTGENSPLHFGNGTRLTVT.

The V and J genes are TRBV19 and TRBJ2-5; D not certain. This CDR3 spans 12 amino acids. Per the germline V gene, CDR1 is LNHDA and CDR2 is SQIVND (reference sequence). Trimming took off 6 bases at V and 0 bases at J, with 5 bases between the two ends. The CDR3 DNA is TGTGCCAGTAGCGGGTACCAAGAGACCCAGTACTTC. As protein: CASSGYQETQYF.